This T cell receptor (beta chain) was documented in a study of shared clonotypes between healthy human individuals. Study in general: Samples came from two female and three male donors aged 18 to 49. The plates for each donor numbered three CD4 naive, three CD4 memory, two CD8 naive and one CD8 memory.

There were no recent acute infections or vaccinations among the donors, who were healthy HIV-negative adults. The donors were all Caucasian adults (living in Nashville, Tennessee). Germline CDR1 SNHLY, CDR2 FYNNEI. V gave up 7 bases and J gave up 4 bases; unmatched junction bases: 4. The CDR3 is 15 residues long. Generated by immunoSEQ multiplex PCR, the TCRdb table keeps only in-frame clones and is missing some. Altogether around 600,000 clones are present, 97% being singletons, with the ten largest covering 0.055% to 0.07%. J is TRBJ2-2 and V is TRBV2; TRBD2 matches at 12 bases. The sample comprised naive CD4+ T cells sorted from blood. The subset was: CD45RA+ positively selected. The clonotype originates from a woman in her twenties or thirties in good health. CDR3 loop: CASNILAGGTGELFF. The DNA of the CDR3 is TGTGCCAGCAATATACTAGCGGGAGGCACCGGGGAGCTGTTTTTT.